This T cell receptor beta chain was recovered during a study of shared clonotypes between healthy human individuals. As defined, naive CD8 cells were CD45RO-negative and positively selected for CCR7, with terminally differentiated effector memory CD45RA+ cells excluded. Data came from immunoSEQ multiplex PCR; TCRdb stores just in-frame clones and leaves some out. The repertoire holds over 2 million clones, about 95% seen once, with roughly 1% in the top ten. From germline, CDR1 is MNHEY and CDR2 SVGAGI. The V and J ends lost 2 bases and 4 bases, in that order; junction bases with no gene match: 6. This CDR3 has 15 amino acids.

The sequence was collected from a man aged 18 to 30 in good health. The sequenced sample was naive CD8+ T cells sorted from blood. The chain uses TRBV6-5 and TRBJ2-5, with 8 bases aligning to TRBD1. The CDR3 nucleotides are TGTGCCAGCAGTTACGGACAGGGAGTAAGAGAGACCCAGTACTTC. It specifies CASSYGQGVRETQYF.